Presented here are 28 T cell receptor beta chains from one specimen sequenced in a study of vaccination effects on CD4 cells after COVID-19. Before sequencing, viral peptide pools were used by the ViraFEST assay to expand antigen-specific CD4+ T cells. With roughly nine days of culture completed, CD4+ T cells were isolated. According to PCR results, the person was infected with SARS-CoV-2 between March and December 2020. The antigens of these receptors remain unknown. Assay: immunoSEQ multiplex PCR; the TCRdb copy retains only in-frame clones and omits some. This sample has around 28,000 clones; roughly 72% occur once, and the top ten carry more than 15%. Here the sequenced sample was CD4+ T cells from PBMCs cultured with SARS-CoV-2 spike peptides, taken before COVID-19 vaccination. The receptors were gathered from a human donor who had a prior SARS-CoV-2 infection.

The chain links TRBV24-1 to TRBJ1-5; 7 bases align to TRBD1. The CDR3 runs 14 residues. Germline CDR1 is KGHDR and CDR2 is SFDVKD. Trimming took 3 bases from V and 4 from J; bases not matched to a gene: 2. CDR3 in amino acids: CATSDQDRNQPQHF. The CDR3 region has the DNA TGTGCCACCAGTGATCAGGACAGGAATCAGCCCCAGCATTTT.

The chain couples TRBV7-9 to TRBJ1-1, with D tentatively TRBD1 (5 bases). CDR3 size: 15 residues. The germline V gene has CDR1 SEHNR and CDR2 FQNEAQ (reference sequence). V was trimmed by 5 bases and J by 2 bases, leaving 15 bases between them. The CDR3 loop is CASSHTPGPNTEAFF. The CDR3, as DNA: TGTGCCAGCAGCCACACGCCAGGGCCCAACACTGAAGCTTTCTTT. Full variable domain (missing parts from reference TRBV7-9 and TRBJ1-1): DTGVSQNPRHKITKRGQNVTFRCDPISEHNRLYWYRQTLGQGPEFLTYFQNEAQLEKSRLLSDRFSAERPKGSFSTLEIQRTEQGDSAMYLCASSHTPGPNTEAFFGQGTRLTVV.

The chain has TRBV6-2 or TRBV6-3 and TRBJ2-6; D is unclear. Trimming pared 4 bases from V and 4 bases from J, leaving 14 bases between. The CDR3 runs to 16 residues. The V gene's germline CDR1 is MNHEY and CDR2 SVGEGT. The DNA for the CDR3 is TGTGCCAGCAGTTTCCGGCCGAGATCGGGGGCCAACGTCCTGACTTTC. Protein product: CASSFRPRSGANVLTF.

For this clone: A read error may produce the germline difference seen at one junction end. The rearrangement joins TRBV6-5 to TRBJ2-1; TRBD2 matches 11 bases. This CDR3 region has 15 residues. Germline assignment: CDR1 MNHEY and CDR2 SVGAGI. CDR3 DNA sequence: TGTGCCAGCAGACTAGCGGGAGCTTCCTACAATGAGCAGCTCTTC. Translated, it gives CASRLAGASYNEQLF.

The chain joins TRBV7-3 to TRBJ2-2; D may be TRBD2 (5 bases). V was pared by 5 bases and J by 5 bases, with 12 bases between. Looked up from germline, CDR1 is SGHTA and CDR2 is FQGTGA. The CDR3 loop spans 14 amino acids. CDR3 amino acids: CASSPPGSTGELFF. The CDR3, as DNA: TGTGCCAGCAGCCCCCCGGGGAGTACCGGGGAGCTGTTTTTT. Drawing the rest from reference TRBV7-3 and TRBJ2-2, the complete variable domain is GAGVSQTPSNKVTEKGKYVELRCDPISGHTALYWYRQSLGQGPEFLIYFQGTGAADDSGLPNDRFFAVRPEGSVSTLKIQRTERGDSAVYLCASSPPGSTGELFFGEGSRLTVL.

The chain combines TRBV7-2 with TRBJ2-3; D gene unclear. The germline V gene encodes CDR1 SGHTA and CDR2 FQGNSA. V was cut by 5 bases and J by 10 bases, with 19 bases left in between. The CDR3 contains 14 residues. The CDR3 coding sequence is TGTGCCAGCAGCCGCGTTCTGTCGGAAAGAGCGCAGTATTTT. Amino acids: CASSRVLSERAQYF.

This clone showed up just once. The V call is TRBV7-2, the J call TRBJ1-3; unclear D gene. Trimming left V 5 bases short and J 0 bases short, with 14 bases between. Germline CDR1 is SGHTA and CDR2 is FQGNSA. This CDR3 is 16 amino acids long. The DNA of the CDR3 is TGTGCCAGCAGCCCCGGGAGCCTGAGCTCTGGAAACACCATATATTTT. This translates into CASSPGSLSSGNTIYF.

This clone has a count of ten or more. The chain carries TRBV4-2 and TRBJ2-7, with 7 bases identical to TRBD1. CDR1 is LGHNA, CDR2 YNFKEQ, per germline. The junction had 13 bases not matched to a gene; V was cut back by 1 base and J by 7 bases. The CDR3 runs to 16 residues. The DNA of the CDR3 is TGTGCCAGCAGCCAAGGCCCGGGACAGAGTACGTGGGAGCAGTACTTC. Amino acid sequence: CASSQGPGQSTWEQYF.

The chain joins TRBV6-6 to TRBJ2-7; D is ambiguous. The germline gives CDR1 MNHNY, CDR2 SVGAGI (reference sequence). V was trimmed by 6 bases and J by 4 bases, leaving 19 bases between them. CDR3 size: 15 residues. The CDR3 here is CASSQYEVRWYEQYF. DNA for the CDR3: TGTGCCAGCAGCCAGTACGAGGTTCGGTGGTACGAGCAGTACTTC.

The chain combines TRBV11-2 with TRBJ2-3; the D call may be TRBD1 or TRBD2 (5 bases each). Germline V lookup: CDR1 SGHAT, CDR2 FQNNGV. V lost 2 bases and J lost 4, with 16 bases in between. CDR3 length: 16 amino acids. DNA for the CDR3: TGTGCCAGCAGCTTATTTTGGCTGGGGGTGGCAGATACGCAGTATTTT. Protein product: CASSLFWLGVADTQYF.

The rearrangement joins TRBV19 to TRBJ2-3, with 11 bases lining up with TRBD2. CDR3 size: 16 residues. After removal of 5 bases from V and 1 base from J, the junction contained 5 bases not matched to a gene. Per germline, CDR1 LNHDA and CDR2 SQIVND (reference sequence). CDR3 in amino acids: CASSLPGLAGTDTQYF. CDR3 DNA: TGTGCCAGTAGTCTTCCGGGACTAGCGGGCACAGATACGCAGTATTTT.

The V and J genes are TRBV18 and TRBJ2-6; D uncertain. This CDR3 region has 14 residues. The germline CDR1 and CDR2 sequences are KGHSH and LQKENI. V lost 4 bases to trimming and J lost 1 base, with 5 bases between them. CDR3 protein: CASSRTSGANVLTF. CDR3 nucleotides: TGTGCCAGCTCACGTACTTCTGGGGCCAACGTCCTGACTTTC.

This chain connects TRBV12-5 to TRBJ2-1, with TRBD1 matching over 11 bases. This CDR3 has 16 amino acids. Germline V CDR1 and CDR2: LGHNT, FRNRAP. V shed 4 bases, J shed 7 bases, and the junction held 9 bases outside the gene matches. The CDR3 spells CASGSLRDRGSNEQFF. As DNA, the CDR3 is TGTGCTAGTGGTTCCCTCCGGGACAGGGGGTCGAATGAGCAGTTCTTC.

The CDR3 DNA sequence: TGCGCCAGCAGCCAAGACTGGACAGGGGGCATCTATGGCTACACCTTC. Amino acids: CASSQDWTGGIYGYTF. The rearrangement joins TRBV4-3 to TRBJ1-2, with 11 positions matching TRBD1. The V gene end was trimmed by 0 bases and the J gene end by 4 bases; junction bases not matched to a gene: 4. CDR3 size: 16 residues. Germline V gives CDR1 LGHNA, CDR2 YSLEER.

This chain joins TRBV15 and TRBJ2-5, with D unclear. Trimming removed 0 bases from V and 2 bases from J, with 10 bases in between. The CDR3 totals 15 residues. Per the germline V gene, CDR1 is LNHNV and CDR2 is YYDKDF (reference sequence). CDR3 in DNA: TGTGCCACCAGCAGAGAACGTACCTCGCAAGAGACCCAGTACTTC. Translating it yields CATSRERTSQETQYF. Drawing the rest from reference TRBV15 and TRBJ2-5, the complete variable domain is DAMVIQNPRYQVTQFGKPVTLSCSQTLNHNVMYWYQQKSSQAPKLLFHYYDKDFNNEADTPDNFQSRRPNTSFCFLDIRSPGLGDTAMYLCATSRERTSQETQYFGPGTRLLVL.

CDR3 region: CAWSSVADTQYF. The CDR3 DNA reads TGTGCCTGGAGTTCAGTTGCAGATACGCAGTATTTT. J is TRBJ2-3 and V is TRBV30; no clear D. V was shortened by 2 bases and J by 4 bases, with 7 bases between the two germline ends. This CDR3 spans 12 amino acids. Germline CDR1 GTSNPN, CDR2 SVGIG (reference sequence).

The chain carries TRBV9 and TRBJ1-3; tentative D call: TRBD1 (5 bases). CDR3 length: 15 residues. The germline V and J ends were trimmed by 0 bases and 4 bases, with 11 bases remaining between them. Per germline, CDR1 SGDLS and CDR2 YYNGEE. CDR3 amino acids: CASSVEGVPGNTIYF. The CDR3 bases are TGTGCCAGCAGCGTAGAAGGGGTTCCAGGAAACACCATATATTTT.

The chain has TRBV30 and TRBJ1-4, with 7 bases lining up with TRBD1. The CDR3 totals 13 residues. Germline CDR1 is GTSNPN and CDR2 is SVGIG (reference sequence). V dropped 3 bases and J dropped 8; count of bases not matched to a gene: 6. CDR3 coding DNA: TGTGCCTGGAGAGCCACAGGGGAAGAAAAACTGTTTTTT. This gives the protein CAWRATGEEKLFF.

There are a few counts of this clone. The CDR3 sequence: CASSQEMVDYGYTF. The CDR3 DNA follows: TGTGCCAGCAGCCAAGAAATGGTGGACTATGGCTACACCTTC. The chain is built from TRBV4-2 and TRBJ1-2; D not certain. The CDR3 length is 14 residues. The ends were cut back, 0 bases at V and 3 bases at J, with 8 bases in the middle. Germline CDR1 LGHNA, CDR2 YNFKEQ.

V usage is TRBV3-1 (or the pseudogene TRBV3-2) and J usage is TRBJ2-7; D call uncertain. The CDR3 spans 16 residues. The germline CDR1 and CDR2 sequences are LGHDT and YNNKEL (reference sequence). Trimming cost V 1 base and J 3 bases, with 16 bases left between them. The CDR3 region is CASSQGLLMFLYEQYF. In DNA form, the CDR3 reads TGTGCCAGCAGCCAAGGTCTACTAATGTTTCTCTACGAGCAGTACTTC.

The chain joins TRBV5-4 to TRBJ2-7; 9 nucleotides line up with TRBD2. The germline V gene has CDR1 SGHNT and CDR2 YYREEE (reference sequence). This CDR3 is 16 amino acids long. The V and J ends lost 2 bases and 2 bases, in that order; junction bases with no gene match: 8. The CDR3 nucleotides read TGTGCCAGCAGCTTTGGGCGGCCTAGCGGGGCCTACGAGCAGTACTTC. Encoded protein: CASSFGRPSGAYEQYF.

V usage is TRBV10-1 and J usage is TRBJ2-7; 8 bases line up with TRBD1. The CDR3 is 13 amino acids. V shed 11 bases and J 1 base; nucleotides not matched to a gene: 7. Germline CDR1 reads WNHNN; CDR2 reads SYGVQD (reference sequence). This CDR3 reads CAGVGTGSYEQYF. CDR3 nucleotide sequence: TGCGCCGGGGTGGGGACAGGATCCTACGAGCAGTACTTC.

This clone was recorded only once. The chain uses TRBV5-8 and TRBJ2-5, with 12 bases that match TRBD2. Germline CDR1 is SGHTS and CDR2 is YDEGEE. The CDR3 runs 15 residues. The V gene end was trimmed by 0 bases and the J gene end by 5 bases; junction bases not matched to a gene: 2. The CDR3 region has the DNA TGTGCCAGCAGCTTGGGACTAGCGGGGGATGAGACCCAGTACTTC. Translating gives CASSLGLAGDETQYF.

The CDR3 nucleotides are TGTGCCAGCAGCCTTGCACTGGGTTCTGGGGCCAACGTCCTGACTTTC. Translating gives CASSLALGSGANVLTF. The J gene is TRBJ2-6, the V gene TRBV5-5; D uncertain. Per germline, CDR1 SGHKS and CDR2 YYEKEE (reference sequence). This CDR3 has 16 residues. Trimming took 4 bases from V and 1 from J, leaving 12 bases between them. Based on the CDR3 plus reference TRBV5-5 and TRBJ2-6, the full variable domain is DAGVTQSPTHLIKTRGQQVTLRCSPISGHKSVSWYQQVLGQGPQFIFQYYEKEERGRGNFPDRFSARQFPNYSSELNVNALLLGDSALYLCASSLALGSGANVLTFGAGSRLTVL.

The rearrangement uses TRBV6-5 and TRBJ1-5; D is perhaps TRBD1 (6 bases). The CDR3 contains 14 residues. Trimming removed 7 bases at V and 0 bases at J, with 10 bases between. Per germline, CDR1 MNHEY and CDR2 SVGAGI. CDR3 sequence (DNA): TGTGCCAGCACCGGGACAAATAGCAATCAGCCCCAGCATTTT. This gives the protein CASTGTNSNQPQHF.

V usage is TRBV6-5 and J usage is TRBJ1-1, with a tentative D call TRBD1 (5 bases). Germline CDR1 is MNHEY and CDR2 is SVGAGI. V was clipped by 0 bases and J by 0 bases, with 11 bases between them. This CDR3 has 16 residues. This CDR3 reads CASSYSRGALNTEAFF. For the CDR3, the DNA is TGTGCCAGCAGTTACTCCCGTGGGGCTCTGAACACTGAAGCTTTCTTT.

This sequence joins TRBV3-1 (or the pseudogene TRBV3-2) and TRBJ2-7; possibly TRBD1 for D (5 bases). The ends were cut back, 3 bases at V and 0 bases at J, with 6 bases in the middle. There are 13 residues in the CDR3. Germline loops: CDR1 LGHDT, CDR2 YNNKEL (reference sequence). The CDR3 sequence is CASSHRDSYEQYF. CDR3 sequence (DNA): TGTGCCAGCAGCCACAGGGACTCCTACGAGCAGTACTTC.

This clone came up a few times. CDR3 DNA sequence: TGTGCCAGCACCCTGAGGACAGGGGGTGCCACCGGGGAGCTGTTTTTT. It yields the protein CASTLRTGGATGELFF. The V gene is TRBV2, the J gene TRBJ2-2, with 10 bases aligning to TRBD1. Germline CDR1 SNHLY, CDR2 FYNNEI. V shed 7 bases and J 4 bases; nucleotides not matched to a gene: 9. The CDR3 sequence is 16 residues long.